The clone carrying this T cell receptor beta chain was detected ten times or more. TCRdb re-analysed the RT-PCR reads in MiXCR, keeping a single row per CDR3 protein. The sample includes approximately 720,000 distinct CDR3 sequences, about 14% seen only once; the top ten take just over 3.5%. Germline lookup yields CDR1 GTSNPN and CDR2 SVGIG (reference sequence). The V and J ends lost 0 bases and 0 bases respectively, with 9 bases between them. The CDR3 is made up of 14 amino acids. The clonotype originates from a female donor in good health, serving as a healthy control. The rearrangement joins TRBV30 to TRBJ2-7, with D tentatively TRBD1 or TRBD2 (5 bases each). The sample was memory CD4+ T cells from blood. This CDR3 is CAWSVPGLSYEQYF. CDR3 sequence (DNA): TGTGCCTGGAGTGTACCGGGGCTCTCCTACGAGCAGTACTTC.